This TCR beta chain came from a study of technical replicates of blood from several donors. TCRdb's table, derived via immunoSEQ multiplex PCR, lists solely in-frame clones and lacks some. The table has 79,000 or so clones, roughly 90% seen once. The CDR3 sequence is 14 residues long. V was pared by 7 bases and J by 2 bases, with 6 bases of the junction left unmatched. CDR1 and CDR2 (germline): MNHEY, SMNVEV (reference sequence). Sequencing was carried out using T cells isolated from PBMCs. The gene calls are TRBV27 and TRBJ2-5; TRBD2 matches at 8 bases. This TCR was sampled from a human donor in good health. The CDR3 nucleotides are TGTGCCAGCAAGAGCGGGACTAGACAAGAGACCCAGTACTTC. Translated, it gives CASKSGTRQETQYF.